The T cell receptor (beta chain) described here comes from a study of T cells of healthy individuals. MiXCR was run by TCRdb on the 5' RACE reads, yielding one entry per CDR3 protein. The sample consists of about 96,000 distinct CDR3 sequences, around 17% of them appearing once. Trimming stripped 4 bases from V and 0 bases from J, with 12 bases between. The CDR3 spans 15 residues. Looked up from germline, CDR1 is MNHEY and CDR2 is SMNVEV (reference sequence). The genes are TRBV27 and TRBJ1-1; D not resolved. The sequence derives from a human donor in good health. The CDR3 DNA reads TGTGCCAGCAGTTGGACCGCAGGAATGAACACTGAAGCTTTCTTT. As protein: CASSWTAGMNTEAFF.